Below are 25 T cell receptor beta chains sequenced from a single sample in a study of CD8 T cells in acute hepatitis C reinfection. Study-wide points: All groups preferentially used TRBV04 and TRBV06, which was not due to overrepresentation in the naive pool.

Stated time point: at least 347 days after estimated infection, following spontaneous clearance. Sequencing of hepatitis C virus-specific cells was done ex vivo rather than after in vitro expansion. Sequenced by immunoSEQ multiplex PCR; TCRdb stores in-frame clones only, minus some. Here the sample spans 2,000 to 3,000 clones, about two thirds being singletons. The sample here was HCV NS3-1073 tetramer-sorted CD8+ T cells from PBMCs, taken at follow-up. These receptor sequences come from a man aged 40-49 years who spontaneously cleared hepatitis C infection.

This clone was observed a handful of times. The CDR3 is CAWEGTGQPQHF. CDR3 DNA sequence: TGTGCCTGGGAAGGAACAGGGCAGCCCCAGCATTTT. The rearrangement uses TRBV30 and TRBJ1-5; possibly TRBD1 for D (6 bases). The CDR3 is 12 amino acids. The germline gives CDR1 GTSNPN, CDR2 SVGIG (reference sequence). V was trimmed by 5 bases and J by 7 bases, leaving 12 bases between them.

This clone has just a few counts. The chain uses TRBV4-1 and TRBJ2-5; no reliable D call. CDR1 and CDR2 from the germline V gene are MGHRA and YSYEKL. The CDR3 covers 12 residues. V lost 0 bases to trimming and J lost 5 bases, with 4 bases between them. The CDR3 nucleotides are TGCGCCAGCAGCCAAGATCTGGAGACCCAGTACTTC. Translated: CASSQDLETQYF.

The CDR3 nucleotides read TGTGCCAGCAGCTTGACCGAGTATCAGCCCCAGCATTTT. This encodes CASSLTEYQPQHF. This chain uses TRBV7-6 with TRBJ1-5, with unresolved D. V was trimmed by 3 bases and J by 5 bases, leaving 8 bases between them. Germline lookup yields CDR1 SGHVS and CDR2 FNYEAQ. The CDR3 covers 13 residues.

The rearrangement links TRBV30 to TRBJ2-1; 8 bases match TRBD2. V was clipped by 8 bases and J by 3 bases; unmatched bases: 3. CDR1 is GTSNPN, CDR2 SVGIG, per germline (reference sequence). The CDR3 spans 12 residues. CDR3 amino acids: CAMGLGYNEQFF. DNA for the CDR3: TGTGCCATGGGACTAGGCTACAATGAGCAGTTCTTC.

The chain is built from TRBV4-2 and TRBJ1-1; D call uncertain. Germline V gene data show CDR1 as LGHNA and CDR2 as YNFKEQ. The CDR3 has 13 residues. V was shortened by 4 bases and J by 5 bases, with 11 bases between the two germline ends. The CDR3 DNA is TGTGCCAGCAGCCTTTCGTCCGGGACTGAAGCTTTCTTT. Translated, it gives CASSLSSGTEAFF.

The CDR3 is CSVPVTGELFF. The CDR3, as DNA: TGCAGCGTCCCTGTGACCGGGGAGCTGTTTTTT. The chain joins TRBV29-1 to TRBJ2-2, with D unresolved. CDR3 length equals 11 residues. CDR1 and CDR2 (germline): SQVTM, ANQGSEA. Trimming took off 6 bases at V and 5 bases at J, with 7 bases between the two ends.

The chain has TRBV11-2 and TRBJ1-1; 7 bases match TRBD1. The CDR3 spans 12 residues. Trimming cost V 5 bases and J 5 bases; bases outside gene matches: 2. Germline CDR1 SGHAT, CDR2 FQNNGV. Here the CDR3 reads CASSVRGTEAFF. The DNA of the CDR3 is TGTGCCAGCAGCGTCAGGGGGACTGAAGCTTTCTTT. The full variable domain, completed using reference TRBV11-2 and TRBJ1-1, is EAGVAQSPRYKIIEKRQSVAFWCNPISGHATLYWYQQILGQGPKLLIQFQNNGVVDDSQLPKDRFSAERLKGVDSTLKIQPAKLEDSAVYLCASSVRGTEAFFGQGTRLTVV.

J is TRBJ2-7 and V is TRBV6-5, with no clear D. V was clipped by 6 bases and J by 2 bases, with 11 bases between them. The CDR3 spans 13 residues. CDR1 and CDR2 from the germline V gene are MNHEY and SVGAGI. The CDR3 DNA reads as TGTGCCAGCAGCCCCTCTGGGACCTACGAGCAGTACTTC. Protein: CASSPSGTYEQYF.

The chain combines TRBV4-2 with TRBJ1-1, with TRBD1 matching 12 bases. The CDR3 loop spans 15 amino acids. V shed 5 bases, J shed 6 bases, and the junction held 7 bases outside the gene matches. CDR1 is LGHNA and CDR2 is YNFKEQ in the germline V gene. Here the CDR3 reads CASSLGTGGYSEAFF. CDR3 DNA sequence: TGTGCCAGCAGCTTGGGGACAGGGGGCTATTCTGAAGCTTTCTTT.

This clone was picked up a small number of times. CDR3: CASSQEPPLAGAAYEQYF. CDR3 in DNA: TGCGCCAGCAGCCAAGAACCTCCGCTAGCGGGAGCTGCCTACGAGCAGTACTTC. V and J are TRBV4-3 and TRBJ2-7; 10 bases line up with TRBD2. The CDR3 is made up of 18 amino acids. Germline CDR1 LGHNA, CDR2 YSLEER. J was trimmed by 2 bases and V by 0 bases; bases with no gene match: 10.

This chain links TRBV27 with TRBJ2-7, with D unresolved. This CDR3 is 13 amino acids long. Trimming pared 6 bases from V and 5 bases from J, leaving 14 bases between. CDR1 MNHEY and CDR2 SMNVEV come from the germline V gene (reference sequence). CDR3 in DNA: TGTGCCAGCAGGGGTCTTCCCCAGGACGAGCAGTACTTC. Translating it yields CASRGLPQDEQYF.

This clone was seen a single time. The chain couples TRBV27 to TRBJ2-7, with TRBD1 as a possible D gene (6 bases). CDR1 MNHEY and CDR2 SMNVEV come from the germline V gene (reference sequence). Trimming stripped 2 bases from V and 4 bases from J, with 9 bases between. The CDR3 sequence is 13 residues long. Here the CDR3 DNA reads TGTGCCAGCAGTTTACAGGGGCGGTACGAGCAGTACTTC. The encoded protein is CASSLQGRYEQYF.

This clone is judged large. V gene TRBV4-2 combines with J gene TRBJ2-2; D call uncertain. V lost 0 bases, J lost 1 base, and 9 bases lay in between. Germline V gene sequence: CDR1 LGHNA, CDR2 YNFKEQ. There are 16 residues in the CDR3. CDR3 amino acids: CASSQEIERNTGELFF. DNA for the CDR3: TGTGCCAGCAGCCAAGAGATTGAGCGGAACACCGGGGAGCTGTTTTTT.

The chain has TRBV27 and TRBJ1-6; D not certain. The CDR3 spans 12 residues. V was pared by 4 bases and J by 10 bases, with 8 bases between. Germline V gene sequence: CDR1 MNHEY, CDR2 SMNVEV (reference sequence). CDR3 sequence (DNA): TGTGCCAGCAGTTATAATGGATCACCCCTCCACTTT. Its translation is CASSYNGSPLHF.

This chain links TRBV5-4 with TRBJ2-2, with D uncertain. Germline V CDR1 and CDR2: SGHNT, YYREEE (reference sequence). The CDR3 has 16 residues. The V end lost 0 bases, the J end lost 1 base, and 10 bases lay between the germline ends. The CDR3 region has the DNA TGTGCCAGCAGCTTGGCCTCTAAGCGGAACACCGGGGAGCTGTTTTTT. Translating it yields CASSLASKRNTGELFF.

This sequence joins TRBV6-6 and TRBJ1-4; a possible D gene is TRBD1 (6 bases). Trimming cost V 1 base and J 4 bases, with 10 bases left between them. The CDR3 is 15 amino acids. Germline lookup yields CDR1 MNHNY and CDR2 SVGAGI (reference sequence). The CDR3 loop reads CASSYFGQFNEKLFF. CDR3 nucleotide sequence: TGTGCCAGCAGTTACTTCGGACAGTTTAATGAAAAACTGTTTTTT.

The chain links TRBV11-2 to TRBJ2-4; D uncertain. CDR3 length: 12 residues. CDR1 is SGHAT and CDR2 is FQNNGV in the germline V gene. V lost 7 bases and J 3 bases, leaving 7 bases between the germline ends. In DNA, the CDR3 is TGTGCCAGCACCGACGACAAAAACATTCAGTACTTC. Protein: CASTDDKNIQYF. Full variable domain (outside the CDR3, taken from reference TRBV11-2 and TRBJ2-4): EAGVAQSPRYKIIEKRQSVAFWCNPISGHATLYWYQQILGQGPKLLIQFQNNGVVDDSQLPKDRFSAERLKGVDSTLKIQPAKLEDSAVYLCASTDDKNIQYFGAGTRLSVL.

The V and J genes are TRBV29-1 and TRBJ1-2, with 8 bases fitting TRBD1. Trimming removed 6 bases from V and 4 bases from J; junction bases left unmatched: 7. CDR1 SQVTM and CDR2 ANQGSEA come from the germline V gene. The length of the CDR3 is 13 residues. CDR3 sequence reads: CSVTDREGYGYTF. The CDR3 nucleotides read TGCAGCGTGACGGACAGGGAGGGCTATGGCTACACCTTC.

CDR3 in amino acids: CASRPTSGTTDTQYF. Written as DNA, the CDR3 is TGTGCCAGCAGACCGACTAGCGGGACCACAGATACGCAGTATTTT. The rearrangement uses TRBV6-5 and TRBJ2-3, with 11 nucleotides matching TRBD2. From germline, CDR1 is MNHEY and CDR2 SVGAGI. Trimming took 6 bases from V and 2 from J; bases not matched to a gene: 4. The CDR3 has 15 amino acids.

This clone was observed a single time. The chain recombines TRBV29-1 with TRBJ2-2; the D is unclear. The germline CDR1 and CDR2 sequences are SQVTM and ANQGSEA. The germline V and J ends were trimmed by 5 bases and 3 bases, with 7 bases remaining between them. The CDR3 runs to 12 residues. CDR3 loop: CSVLSYTGELFF. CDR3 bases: TGCAGCGTTCTCTCTTACACCGGGGAGCTGTTTTTT.

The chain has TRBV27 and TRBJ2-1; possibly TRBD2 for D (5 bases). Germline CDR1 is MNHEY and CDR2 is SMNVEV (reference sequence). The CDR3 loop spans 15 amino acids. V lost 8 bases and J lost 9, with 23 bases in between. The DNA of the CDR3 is TGTGCCAGCGCCCCTGTGGCGGGCTCACCCGGTGAGCAGTTCTTC. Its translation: CASAPVAGSPGEQFF.

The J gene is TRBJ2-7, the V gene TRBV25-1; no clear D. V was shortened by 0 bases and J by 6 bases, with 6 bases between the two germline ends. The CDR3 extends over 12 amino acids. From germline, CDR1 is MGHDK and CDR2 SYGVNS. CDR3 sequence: CASSEYSGEQYF. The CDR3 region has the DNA TGTGCCAGCAGTGAATATTCCGGCGAGCAGTACTTC.

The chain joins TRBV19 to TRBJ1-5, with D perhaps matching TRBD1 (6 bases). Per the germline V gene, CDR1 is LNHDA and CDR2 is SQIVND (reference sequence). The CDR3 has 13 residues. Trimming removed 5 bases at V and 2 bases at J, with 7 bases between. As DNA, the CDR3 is TGTGCCAGTAGTCGACAGGGCAATCAGCCCCAGCATTTT. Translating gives CASSRQGNQPQHF. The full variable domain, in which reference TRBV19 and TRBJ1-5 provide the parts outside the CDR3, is DGGITQSPKYLFRKEGQNVTLSCEQNLNHDAMYWYRQDPGQGLRLIYYSQIVNDFQKGDIAEGYSVSREKKESFPLTVTSAQKNPTAFYLCASSRQGNQPQHFGDGTRLSIL.

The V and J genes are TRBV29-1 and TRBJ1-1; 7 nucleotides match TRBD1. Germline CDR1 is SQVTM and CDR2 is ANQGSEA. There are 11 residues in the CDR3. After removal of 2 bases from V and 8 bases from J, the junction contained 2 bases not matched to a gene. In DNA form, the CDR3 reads TGCAGCGTTGAATGGGACAGAGAAGCTTTCTTT. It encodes CSVEWDREAFF. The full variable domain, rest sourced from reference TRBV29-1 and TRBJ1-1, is SAVISQKPSRDICQRGTSLTIQCQVDSQVTMMFWYRQQPGQSLTLIATANQGSEATYESGFVIDKFPISRPNLTFSTLTVSNMSPEDSSIYLCSVEWDREAFFGQGTRLTVV.

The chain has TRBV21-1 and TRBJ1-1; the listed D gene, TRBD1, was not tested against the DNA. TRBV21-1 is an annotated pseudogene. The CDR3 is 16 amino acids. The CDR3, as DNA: TGTGCCAGCAGAAACGATGTATACACAATTCGCACTGAAGCTTTCTTT. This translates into CASRNDVYTIRTEAFF.